The next 9 T cell receptor beta chains were all read from a single sample in a study of T cells in localized non-small cell lung cancer. Profiling relied on immunoSEQ multiplex PCR, and the TCRdb table lists in-frame clones only, not all of them. Of more than 25,000 clones listed, more than 75% were seen once; the top ten hold over 10%. The sequencing here drew on peripheral blood, taken before any cancer treatment. These receptors were obtained from a female donor of 60 years or more with stage III squamous cell lung carcinoma.

CDR3 sequence (DNA): TGTGCCAGCAGCTGGGGACTAGCGGGAGGCCGATACAATGAGCAGTTCTTC. This translates into CASSWGLAGGRYNEQFF. This chain connects TRBV5-4 to TRBJ2-1; 15 nucleotides align to TRBD2. Germline CDR1 SGHNT, CDR2 YYREEE (reference sequence). Trimming removed 3 bases from V and 4 bases from J; junction bases left unmatched: 5. The CDR3 consists of 17 residues.

This clone was picked up one time. The chain couples TRBV6-5 to TRBJ1-5, with D tentatively TRBD1 (5 bases). Trimming shortened V by 8 bases and J by 0 bases, and 11 bases separated the two germline ends. Per germline, CDR1 MNHEY and CDR2 SVGAGI. The CDR3 extends over 14 amino acids. CDR3 coding DNA: TGTGCCAGCGGGGGGGGGACTAGCAATCAGCCCCAGCATTTT. It yields the protein CASGGGTSNQPQHF.

The chain carries TRBV5-6 and TRBJ1-2; TRBD1 matches 8 bases. The germline gives CDR1 SGHDT, CDR2 YYEEEE. CDR3 length equals 13 residues. Trimming took 4 bases from V and 6 from J; bases not matched to a gene: 5. The CDR3 coding sequence is TGTGCCAGCAGCGATACAGGGGGGAATGGCTACACCTTC. Translating gives CASSDTGGNGYTF.

The V call is TRBV7-2, the J call TRBJ2-7; 10 nucleotides agree with TRBD2. The CDR3 runs to 15 residues. J gave up 1 base and V 5 bases, and 5 bases lay outside the gene matches. Germline assignment: CDR1 SGHTA and CDR2 FQGNSA. The chain's CDR3 is CASSISGGISYEQYF. For the CDR3, the DNA is TGTGCCAGCAGCATTAGCGGGGGGATTTCCTACGAGCAGTACTTC.

This clone was observed a few times. This sequence joins TRBV5-6 and TRBJ1-1; tentatively, D is TRBD1 (6 bases). Germline CDR1 reads SGHDT; CDR2 reads YYEEEE. CDR3 length equals 17 residues. Trimming stripped 2 bases from V and 2 bases from J, with 19 bases between. DNA for the CDR3: TGTGCCAGCAGCTTCCGGCAGGGGCGGGTATTTAACACTGAAGCTTTCTTT. Translating gives CASSFRQGRVFNTEAFF. Filled out from reference TRBV5-6 and TRBJ1-1, the complete variable domain reads DAGVTQSPTHLIKTRGQQVTLRCSPKSGHDTVSWYQQALGQGPQFIFQYYEEEERQRGNFPDRFSGHQFPNYSSELNVNALLLGDSALYLCASSFRQGRVFNTEAFFGQGTRLTVV.

The rearrangement joins TRBV6-6 to TRBJ2-1; D unclear. V was cut by 4 bases and J by 8 bases, with 9 bases left in between. The CDR3 has 12 amino acids. Germline V gene sequence: CDR1 MNHNY, CDR2 SVGAGI (reference sequence). CDR3 DNA sequence: TGTGCCAGCAGTTCGGTTGGGGATGAGCAGTTCTTC. Protein sequence: CASSSVGDEQFF.

This chain links TRBV28 with TRBJ1-5, with a possible D match to TRBD1 (6 bases). Germline CDR1 reads MDHEN; CDR2 reads SYDVKM. V shed 2 bases and J shed 7 bases, with 12 bases lying between them. The CDR3 loop spans 14 amino acids. CDR3 nucleotides: TGTGCCAGCAGTTTAGAGGGGGTGCGGCAGCCCCAGCATTTT. It is translated as CASSLEGVRQPQHF.

The V gene is TRBV5-1, the J gene TRBJ1-3; tentative D call: TRBD1 (6 bases). The CDR3 has 16 amino acids. The germline CDR1 and CDR2 sequences are SGHRS and YFSETQ. With 5 bases removed from V and 1 base from J, the gap between germline ends came to 16 bases. The CDR3 loop reads CASSRDQGRSGNTIYF. CDR3 DNA sequence: TGCGCCAGCAGTCGAGATCAGGGGAGGTCTGGAAACACCATATATTTT.

The V and J genes are TRBV15 and TRBJ2-5, with 7 bases that match TRBD2. J gave up 3 bases and V 0 bases, and 1 base lay outside the gene matches. The CDR3 runs 14 residues. CDR1 LNHNV and CDR2 YYDKDF come from the germline V gene (reference sequence). The CDR3 DNA reads as TGTGCCACCAGCAGAGATGGGGGGGAAGAGACCCAGTACTTC. This translates into CATSRDGGEETQYF.